What follows describes a single TCR beta chain. These data belong to a study of Ad26.COV2.S vaccination and SARS-CoV-2 variants. Study overall: Among those in the COV1001 Ad26.COV2.S trial arm was the donor.

Sample treatment: around 19 received Ad26.COV2.S at low or high dose, single or two shots; several received placebo; per-sample allocation not given. Sampling happened 63 days after the first vaccine or placebo injection. Cohort 1b enrolled adults aged 18-55 years in Boston. Sequencing was performed with immunoSEQ multiplex PCR; in TCRdb, only in-frame clones are kept and a portion is missing. The table shows some 400,000 clones, with approximately 90% occurring only once. CDR3 length equals 15 residues. The germline V and J ends were trimmed by 2 bases and 3 bases, with 11 bases remaining between them.

The TCR comes from a person aged 18 to 59 who received the Ad26.COV2.S COVID-19 vaccine or a placebo. Sequencing was performed on peripheral blood, taken in a trial of Ad26.COV2.S vaccine versus placebo. The chain uses TRBV5-7 and TRBJ2-2; TRBD1 might be the D (5 bases). TRBV5-7 is designated an ORF whose function remains uncertain. Here the CDR3 DNA reads TGTGCCAGCAGCTTTTCAGGCAGGGACACCGGGGAGCTGTTTTTT. As protein: CASSFSGRDTGELFF.